This TCR beta chain was identified during a study of OX40 agonist ivuxolimab in advanced cancers. The study in broad terms: The costimulatory receptor OX40 (CD134) was targeted by ivuxolimab, a fully human IgG2 agonistic monoclonal antibody. Intravenous ivuxolimab was administered to patients every 2 weeks at six dose levels: 0.01, 0.1, 0.3, 1.5, 3 and 10 mg/kg. Of the roughly 51 patients in dose escalation, around 20 had hepatocellular carcinoma, some 15 had melanoma, 9 had renal cell carcinoma and 9 had head and neck cancer. The dose-escalation cohort was 82.7% male with a mean age of 60 years, ranging from about 23 to 85. Prior anti-PD-1, anti-PD-L1 or anti-CTLA-4 therapy was permitted, and 30% to 50% of dose-escalation patients had received checkpoint inhibitors. Partial responses occurred in three dose-escalation patients, of whom one had hepatocellular carcinoma and two had cutaneous melanoma. The point of sequencing TCRbeta in the periphery was to test whether ivuxolimab changed TCR sequence diversity and drove clonal T-cell expansion. The monotherapy dose-escalation portion (N of about 49 patients) of the phase I ivuxolimab trial is reported in the paper. Overall study outcomes, separate from this receptor: After ivuxolimab, more expanded clones were found on average in CD8+ T cells than in CD4+ T cells. The antigen specificity of the clonally expanded peripheral T cells was not determined. In the 0.1-3.0 mg/kg groups, partial responders were among the patients with the lowest normalized peripheral clonal expansion, particularly in CD8+ T cells. Clonal expansion of both CD4+ and CD8+ blood T cells was observed from baseline to week 6 at doses 0.1 to 3.0 mg/kg. Low levels of normalized T-cell clonal expansion were also seen in some patients who did not respond.

Patients with a history of autoimmune disease or receiving systemic immunosuppression were excluded from the trial. In every dose cohort, peripheral blood was drawn for TCR sequencing at baseline, cycle 4 day 1, and cycle 7 day 1. Samples were obtained from an open-label, multicenter, first-in-human phase I dose-escalation trial of ivuxolimab. Adults with locally advanced or metastatic melanoma, renal cell carcinoma, hepatocellular carcinoma or head and neck squamous cell carcinoma were enrolled in the trial. Before TCR sequencing, CD4+ and CD8+ T cells were separately sorted from peripheral blood. In this sample, this clone turned up once. Its antigen remains undetermined. The record has no base qualities; no much larger clone is one base away. Genomic DNA was extracted from sorted cells for sequencing of the TCRbeta CDR3 region. The immunoSEQ Assay was used to sequence the TCRbeta CDR3 regions. TCRdb took over this immuneACCESS table, retaining in-frame rearrangements with V and J assigned. Such tables are incomplete; in checked studies, under half of the missing clones stem from an unresolved V gene, and the remainder is unexplained. Present in this sample are approximately 70,000 clones, 85% to 90% of which were seen just once. The ten largest clones capture 0.94% of the sample.

The source of this sequence is an adult with an advanced solid tumor such as melanoma, head and neck, liver or kidney cancer. The source was CD4+ or CD8+ T cells sorted from blood, collected in a trial of the OX40 agonist ivuxolimab.

Read as DNA, the sequence is TGCGCCAGCAGCCAACAAGTGGGACAGGGACCTGGGAACACTGAAGCTTTCTTT. Its amino acids are CASSQQVGQGPGNTEAFF. The chain joins TRBV4-1 to TRBJ1-1, with TRBD1 matching 9 junction bases. Clipping removes 2 bases from V and 1 base from J, with 11 as the unmatched junction base count. CDR1 is given as MGHRA and CDR2 as YSYEKL, both from the germline V gene. The CDR3 contains 18 residues, cysteine and phenylalanine counted. Only CDR3 DNA remains: 54 bases, in frame from the first base.